The 10 T cell receptor beta chains reported below all come from one sample, sequenced in a study of blood T cell repertoires in COVID-19. Method: immunoSEQ multiplex PCR; TCRdb's copy keeps in-frame clones and lacks some. The sample contains a few hundred thousand clones, around 84% of which appear only once. The specimen sequenced was peripheral blood. The receptor source for this set is a woman aged 18-30 years with acute or convalescent COVID-19.

This chain uses TRBV6-1 with TRBJ1-1; D not resolved. Trimming took off 0 bases at V and 0 bases at J, with 8 bases between the two ends. Germline CDR1 reads MNHNS; CDR2 reads SASEGT. The CDR3 is made up of 15 amino acids. This CDR3 reads CASSEANRVNTEAFF. CDR3 DNA: TGTGCCAGCAGTGAAGCTAATCGGGTGAACACTGAAGCTTTCTTT.

This chain uses TRBV7-9 with TRBJ2-1; possible D gene TRBD2, 5 bases. Trimming removed 1 base at V and 4 bases at J, with 14 bases between. Germline V CDR1 and CDR2: SEHNR, FQNEAQ (reference sequence). This CDR3 has 16 amino acids. CDR3 amino acids: CASSLEERAIYNEQFF. The CDR3 DNA sequence: TGTGCCAGCAGCTTAGAAGAGAGGGCGATATACAATGAGCAGTTCTTC. The full variable domain, completed using reference TRBV7-9 and TRBJ2-1, is DTGVSQNPRHKITKRGQNVTFRCDPISEHNRLYWYRQTLGQGPEFLTYFQNEAQLEKSRLLSDRFSAERPKGSFSTLEIQRTEQGDSAMYLCASSLEERAIYNEQFFGPGTRLTVL.

The V call is TRBV7-3, the J call TRBJ2-3, with D maybe TRBD2 (6 bases). From germline, CDR1 is SGHTA and CDR2 FQGTGA. Trimming shortened V by 6 bases and J by 1 base, and 17 bases separated the two germline ends. The CDR3 consists of 16 residues. The CDR3 nucleotides are TGTGCCAGCAGGCGGGGTCCTAGCGACGGCACAGATACGCAGTATTTT. It codes for CASRRGPSDGTDTQYF.

This clone was seen a single time. The chain has TRBV2 and TRBJ1-2, with 9 nucleotides matching TRBD1. Germline V gives CDR1 SNHLY, CDR2 FYNNEI. There are 14 residues in the CDR3. The J segment lost 8 bases and the V segment lost 5 bases, leaving 9 bases of the junction unmatched. The CDR3 nucleotides read TGTGCCAGCAGTAGTACAGGGGGCGTGGGAGGCTACACCTTC. This encodes CASSSTGGVGGYTF.

The rearrangement uses TRBV28 and TRBJ2-1; 7 positions match TRBD2. The CDR3 is 13 residues long. Germline values: CDR1 MDHEN, CDR2 SYDVKM. This CDR3 is CRSGSSSYNEQFF. Written as DNA, the CDR3 is TGTCGTAGCGGGTCAAGCTCCTACAATGAGCAGTTCTTC.

The sample holds a few counts of this clone. V gene TRBV5-8 combines with J gene TRBJ1-1; D is ambiguous. Germline V gene lookup returns CDR1 SGHTS and CDR2 YDEGEE. The germline V and J ends were trimmed by 4 bases and 0 bases, with 7 bases remaining between them. The CDR3 length is 13 residues. Here the CDR3 reads CASSRDMNTEAFF. Here the CDR3 DNA reads TGTGCCAGCAGCCGGGATATGAACACTGAAGCTTTCTTT.

The V gene is TRBV4-1, the J gene TRBJ2-7; 10 nucleotides align to TRBD2. CDR1 MGHRA and CDR2 YSYEKL come from the germline V gene. The CDR3 runs to 18 residues. V lost 1 base and J lost 0; bases outside the gene matches: 9. CDR3 sequence (DNA): TGCGCCAGCAGCCAAGCGCTAGCGGGGGCATCCTTCTCCTACGAGCAGTACTTC. This translates into CASSQALAGASFSYEQYF.

This clone was found once. The chain joins TRBV15 to TRBJ2-5, with D tentatively TRBD2 (6 bases). V was shortened by 3 bases and J by 5 bases, with 19 bases between the two germline ends. Germline CDR1 LNHNV, CDR2 YYDKDF (reference sequence). This CDR3 is built from 16 residues. This CDR3 is CATSSGRTTARETQYF. The CDR3 DNA reads as TGTGCCACCAGCAGCGGACGGACTACGGCCAGGGAGACCCAGTACTTC.

This chain uses TRBV3-1 (or the pseudogene TRBV3-2) with TRBJ2-1, with no clear D. Trimming took off 2 bases at V and 9 bases at J, with 11 bases between the two ends. Germline assignment: CDR1 LGHDT and CDR2 YNNKEL (reference sequence). The CDR3 sequence is 13 residues long. The CDR3 DNA follows: TGTGCCAGCAGCCAAAGCCTAGTCGGTGAGCAGTTCTTC. Protein sequence: CASSQSLVGEQFF.

The CDR3 region is CASSAEPDNAGFLGTQYF. CDR3 DNA sequence: TGTGCCAGCAGCGCCGAACCAGACAACGCGGGATTCTTAGGGACCCAGTACTTC. V and J are TRBV9 and TRBJ2-5; TRBD2 is a possible D gene (6 bases). Deletions cut 3 bases from V and 7 bases from J, with 28 bases between. The germline V gene encodes CDR1 SGDLS and CDR2 YYNGEE. The length of the CDR3 is 18 residues.